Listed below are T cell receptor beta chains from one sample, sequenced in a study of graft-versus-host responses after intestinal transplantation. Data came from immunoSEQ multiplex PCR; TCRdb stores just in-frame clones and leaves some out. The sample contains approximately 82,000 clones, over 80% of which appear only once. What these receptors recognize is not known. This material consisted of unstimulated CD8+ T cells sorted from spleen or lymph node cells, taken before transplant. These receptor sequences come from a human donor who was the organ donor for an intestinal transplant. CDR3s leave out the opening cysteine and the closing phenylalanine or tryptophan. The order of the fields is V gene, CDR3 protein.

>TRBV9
ASSGGAGLYEQF
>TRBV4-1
ASSLQGGYEQY
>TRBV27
ASSGDSNEKLF
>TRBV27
ASSPDQGNYNEQF
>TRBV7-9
ASSSDRGLGYEQY
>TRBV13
ASSFRTGVYTGELF
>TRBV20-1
STPGYLA
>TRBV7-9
ASSPQGLGADEQF
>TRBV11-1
ASSLFPQGIDNEQF
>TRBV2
ASSEVPEGVQPQH
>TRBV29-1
SVDAGYEQY
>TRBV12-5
ASGWGRDYEQY
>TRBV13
ASSPGLAGDAVETQY
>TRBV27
ASAGQKNSPLH
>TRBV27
ASSSIRSGRKKVVTDTQY
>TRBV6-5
ASTLTGGGEQF
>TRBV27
ASSSGHPSNYGYT
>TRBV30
AWSATPYYPGGELF
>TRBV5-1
ASSLELGGPNEQF
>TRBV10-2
ASSEPAGGYEQY
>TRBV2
ASRGGRGLAGNTIY
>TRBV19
ASSIGRGRSDTQY
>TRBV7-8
ASKIPLAGVQNEQF